This T cell receptor (beta chain) came from a study of shared clonotypes between healthy human individuals. The wider study: Each donor's CD8 memory used one plate, CD8 naive two, each CD4 subset three. Overall study results and limits: A handful of donors shared roughly 5% of their naive CD4 clonotypes.

Each sorted subset replicate got 200 ng genomic DNA, 25,000 to 35,000 genomes. Clones were read by immunoSEQ multiplex PCR, and TCRdb kept only the in-frame ones, dropping some. The repertoire holds about 2.3 million clones, with 80% to 95% as singletons. To note about this clone: Antigen unknown.

The V and J ends lost 7 bases and 0 bases respectively, with 13 bases between them. Germline V CDR1 and CDR2: LNHDA, SQIVND (reference sequence). This CDR3 contains 14 residues. The chain carries TRBV19 and TRBJ2-7, with no clear D. The sample consisted of naive CD4+ T cells from PBMCs. Noted subset: CD45RA+ positively selected. This TCR came from a man aged 18-30 years in good health. Some clones in this sample may be carry-over from other donors' samples. CDR3 amino acids: CASKETVGSYEQYF. DNA for the CDR3: TGTGCCAGTAAGGAAACAGTGGGCTCCTACGAGCAGTACTTC. The variable domain in full, with the rest retrieved from reference TRBV19 and TRBJ2-7, is DGGITQSPKYLFRKEGQNVTLSCEQNLNHDAMYWYRQDPGQGLRLIYYSQIVNDFQKGDIAEGYSVSREKKESFPLTVTSAQKNPTAFYLCASKETVGSYEQYFGPGTRLTVT.